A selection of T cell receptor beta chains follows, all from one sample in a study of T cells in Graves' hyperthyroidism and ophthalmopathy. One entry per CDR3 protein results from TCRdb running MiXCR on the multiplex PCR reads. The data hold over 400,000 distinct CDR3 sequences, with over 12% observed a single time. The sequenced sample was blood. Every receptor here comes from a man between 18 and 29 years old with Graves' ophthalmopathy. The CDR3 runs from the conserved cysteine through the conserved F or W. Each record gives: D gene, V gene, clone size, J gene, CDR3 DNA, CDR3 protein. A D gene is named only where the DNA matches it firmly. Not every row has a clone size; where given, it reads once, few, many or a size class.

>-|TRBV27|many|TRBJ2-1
TGTGCCAGCAGTTTAATCCCCGGGGGTGAGCAGTTCTTC
CASSLIPGGEQFF
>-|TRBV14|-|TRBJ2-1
TGTGCCAGCAGCCCGGACCAATACAATGAGCAGTTCTTC
CASSPDQYNEQFF
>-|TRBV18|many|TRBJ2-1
TGTGCCAGCTCACCACCGGAGGGCCTCTACAATGAGCAGTTCTTC
CASSPPEGLYNEQFF
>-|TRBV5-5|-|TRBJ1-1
TGTGCCAGCAGCTTGTGGGGTTCCGGTGAAGCTTTCTTT
CASSLWGSGEAFF
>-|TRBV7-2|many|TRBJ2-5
TGTGCCAGCAGCCCGGGGAGTTTTGAGACCCAGTACTTC
CASSPGSFETQYF
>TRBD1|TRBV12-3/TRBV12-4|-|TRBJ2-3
TGTGCCAGCAGTTCTGGGACAGGGTATGGGGCAGATACGCAGTATTTT
CASSSGTGYGADTQYF
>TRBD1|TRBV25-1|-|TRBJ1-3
TGTGCCAGCAGCGAGACAGGGGCTGGAAACACCATATATTTT
CASSETGAGNTIYF
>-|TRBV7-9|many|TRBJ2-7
TGTGCCAGCAGCGTTTCCGGGACACTTTTTGGAGTGTACGAGCAGTACTTC
CASSVSGTLFGVYEQYF
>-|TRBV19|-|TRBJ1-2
TGTGCCAGTAGCCGGGACAACCGAAACTATGGCTACACCTTC
CASSRDNRNYGYTF
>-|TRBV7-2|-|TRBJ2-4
TGTGCCAGCACCCCTGGTGAAGCCAAAAACATTCAGTACTTC
CASTPGEAKNIQYF
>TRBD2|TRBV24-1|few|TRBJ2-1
TGTGCCACCAGTGACGCGGGACTAGCCCACGGTGAGCAGTTCTTC
CATSDAGLAHGEQFF
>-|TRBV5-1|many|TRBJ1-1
TGCGCCAGCCGGGACACGAGGATCACTGAAGCTTTCTTT
CASRDTRITEAFF
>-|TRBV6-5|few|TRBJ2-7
TGTGCCAGCAGTTCATACCGAACCAGGGGAAGGGGCTACGAGCAGTACTTC
CASSSYRTRGRGYEQYF
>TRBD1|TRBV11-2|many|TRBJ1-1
TGTGCCACCCACTCAGGGGGTTTTGGGAACACTGAAGCTTTCTTT
CATHSGGFGNTEAFF
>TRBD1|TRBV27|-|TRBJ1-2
TGTGCCAGCAGTATCACGACAGGGGGCGCCTATGGCTACACCTTC
CASSITTGGAYGYTF
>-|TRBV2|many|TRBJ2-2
TGTGCCAGCAGTCCCCGGCCTAGCACCGGGGAGCTGTTTTTT
CASSPRPSTGELFF
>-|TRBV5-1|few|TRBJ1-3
TGCGCCAGCAGCTTGGCCGGGGGGCTCTCTGGAAACACCATATATTTT
CASSLAGGLSGNTIYF
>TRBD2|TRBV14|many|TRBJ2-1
TGTGCCAGCAGCCAATTCGGCGGGAGCTCCTACAATGAGCAGTTCTTC
CASSQFGGSSYNEQFF
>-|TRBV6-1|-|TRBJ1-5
TGTGCCAGCAGTGTGGGGATAACGGGGGGGAGAAATCAGCCCCAGCATTTT
CASSVGITGGRNQPQHF
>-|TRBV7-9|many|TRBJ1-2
TGTGCCAGCAGCCCGATCGGGGCGGACTATGGCTACACCTTC
CASSPIGADYGYTF
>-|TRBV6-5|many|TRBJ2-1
TGTGCCAGCAGTTACTCGGGGGATGAGCAGTTCTTC
CASSYSGDEQFF
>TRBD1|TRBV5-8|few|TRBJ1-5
TGTGCCAGCAGCTTGGGACAGGGGCGAACTCAGCCCCAGCATTTT
CASSLGQGRTQPQHF
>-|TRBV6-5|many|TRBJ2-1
TGTGCCAGCAGTTACTTTCTAGGATCGTCCAATGAGCAGTTCTTC
CASSYFLGSSNEQFF
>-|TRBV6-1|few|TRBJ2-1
TGTGCCAGCAGTTATGTCCAGGGGACAGGGGGTAGCGGGGGGGACAATGAGCAGTTCTTC
CASSYVQGTGGSGGDNEQFF
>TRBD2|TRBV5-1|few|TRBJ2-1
TGCGCCAGCAGCCACGTCGGGGGGGCCGGATACAATGAGCAGTTCTTC
CASSHVGGAGYNEQFF
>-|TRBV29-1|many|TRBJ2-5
TGCAGCGCTGCCGAAGGGACCCAGTACTTC
CSAAEGTQYF
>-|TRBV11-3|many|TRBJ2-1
TGTGCCAGCAGCTGGCCGGGGAGGATCGATGAGCAGTTCTTC
CASSWPGRIDEQFF
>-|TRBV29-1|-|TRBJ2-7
TGCAGCGTTGAGGTAGGGGTCGAGCAGTACTTC
CSVEVGVEQYF
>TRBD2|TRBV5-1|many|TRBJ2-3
TGCGCCAGCCGACTAGCGGGGAGCCGTAGCACAGATACGCAGTATTTT
CASRLAGSRSTDTQYF
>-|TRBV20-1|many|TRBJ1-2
TGCAGTGCCCCGGAAACCGTTGTCTATGGCTACACCTTC
CSAPETVVYGYTF
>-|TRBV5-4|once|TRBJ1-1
TGTGCCAGCAGCTTGGAAGGATGGGGCACTGAAGCTTTCTTT
CASSLEGWGTEAFF
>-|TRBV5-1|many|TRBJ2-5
TGCGCCAGCACCACAGGGACTGAAGAGACCCAGTACTTC
CASTTGTEETQYF
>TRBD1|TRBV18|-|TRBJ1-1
TGTGCCAGCTCATCCCAGGGGGCCGGGAACACTGAAGCTTTCTTT
CASSSQGAGNTEAFF
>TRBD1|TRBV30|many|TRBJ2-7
TGTGCCTGGAGTATTACAGGGGGCTACGAGCAGTACTTC
CAWSITGGYEQYF
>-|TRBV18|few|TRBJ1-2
TGTGCCAGCTCAGACCAGTTCAGTTATCACGGCTACACCTTC
CASSDQFSYHGYTF
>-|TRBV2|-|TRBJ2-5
TGTGCCAGCAGTGAAGGCGTTTTAGCGAAACAAGAGACCCAGTACTTC
CASSEGVLAKQETQYF
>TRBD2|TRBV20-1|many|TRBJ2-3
TGCAGTACTAGCGGGAGGGGTAGCACAGATACGCAGTATTTT
CSTSGRGSTDTQYF
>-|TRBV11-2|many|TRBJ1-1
TGTGCCAGCAGCTTAAGCTCTCCTACTGAAGCTTTCTTT
CASSLSSPTEAFF
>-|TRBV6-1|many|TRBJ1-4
TGTGCCAGCAGTAGGCCCCCAGAGCAAACTAATGAAAAACTGTTTTTT
CASSRPPEQTNEKLFF
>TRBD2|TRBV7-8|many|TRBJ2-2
TGTGCCAGCCGGGAGGGCCCGGAGTTTGGCGGGGAGCTGTTTTTT
CASREGPEFGGELFF
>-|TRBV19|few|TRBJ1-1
TGTGCCAGTAAAGGGGGGCTCGAAGTTAACACTGAAGCTTTCTTT
CASKGGLEVNTEAFF
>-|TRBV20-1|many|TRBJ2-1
TGCAGTGCGCTACAGGGAGATGAGCAGTTCTTC
CSALQGDEQFF
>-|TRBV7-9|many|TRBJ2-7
TGTGCCAGCAGCTTAGGATCGGGAGAGCAGAACTTC
CASSLGSGEQNF
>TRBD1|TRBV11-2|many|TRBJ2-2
TGTGCCAGCAGCTCATACAGGGGGCAGAATCCCGGGGAGCTGTTTTTT
CASSSYRGQNPGELFF
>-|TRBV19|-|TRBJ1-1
TGTGCCAGTAGTATAGGTGGGACTTCTGAAGCTTTCTTT
CASSIGGTSEAFF
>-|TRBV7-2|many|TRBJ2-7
TGTGCCAGCAGCTTAAGCACACGGAACTACGAGCAGTACTTC
CASSLSTRNYEQYF
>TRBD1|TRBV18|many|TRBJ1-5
TGTGCCAGCTCACGGGACAGGGCAGGGTATCAGCCCCAGCATTTT
CASSRDRAGYQPQHF
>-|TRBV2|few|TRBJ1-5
TGTGCCAGCAGTGAAATAGATTTGAGCAATCAGCCCCGGCATTTT
CASSEIDLSNQPRHF
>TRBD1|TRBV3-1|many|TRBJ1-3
TGTGCCAGCAGACCACAGGGGGCAGGCGGAAACACCATATATTTT
CASRPQGAGGNTIYF
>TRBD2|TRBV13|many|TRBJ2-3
TGTGCCAGCAGCACGGGACTAGCGAAAGGTACGCAGTATTTT
CASSTGLAKGTQYF
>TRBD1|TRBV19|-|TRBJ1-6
TGTGCCAGTAGGTACAGGGGCTCCTATAATTCACCCCTCCACTTT
CASRYRGSYNSPLHF
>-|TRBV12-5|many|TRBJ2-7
TGTGCTAGTGTCCCCCCCTGGCGATCCTACGAGCAGTACTTC
CASVPPWRSYEQYF
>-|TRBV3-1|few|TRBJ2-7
TGTGCCAGCAGCCAAGATTTTATGACATCTTACTCCTACGAGCAGTACTTC
CASSQDFMTSYSYEQYF
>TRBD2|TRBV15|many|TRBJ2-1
TGTGCCACCAGCAGAGGCGGGGGTCCTGCCAGATACAGAGACAATGAGCAGTTCTTC
CATSRGGGPARYRDNEQFF
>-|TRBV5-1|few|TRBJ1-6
TGCGCCAGCAGCCGCCAACCAGGGCCTAATTCACCCCTCCACTTT
CASSRQPGPNSPLHF
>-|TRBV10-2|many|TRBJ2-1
TGCGCCACCGGAGTTGGGGGCCGATCCTACAATGAGCAGTTCTTC
CATGVGGRSYNEQFF
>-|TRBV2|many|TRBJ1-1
TGTGCCAGCAGTGAACGCGGGACCACTGAAGCTTTCTTT
CASSERGTTEAFF